This passage covers 25 T cell receptor beta chains from one sample sequenced in a study of cytomegalovirus exposure and HLA in healthy donors. The PCR contained 60 Vbeta and 13 Jbeta primers. Only in-frame clones appear in the TCRdb table, and some are missing; sequencing was by immunoSEQ multiplex PCR. Of more than 150,000 clones listed, 78% are singletons. Sequenced: PBMCs. These receptor sequences come from a male donor in good health and CMV-seronegative.

The rearrangement links TRBV5-6 to TRBJ1-2; 10 bases line up with TRBD1. The ends lost 5 bases at V and 3 bases at J; junction bases unmatched: 4. The length of the CDR3 is 14 residues. The germline V gene encodes CDR1 SGHDT and CDR2 YYEEEE. CDR3 amino acids: CASRLTGGYYGYTF. Here the CDR3 DNA reads TGTGCCAGCAGGTTGACAGGGGGCTACTATGGCTACACCTTC.

J is TRBJ2-7 and V is TRBV23-1; TRBD2 is a possible D gene (5 bases). TRBV23-1 is an ORF for which the function is uncertain. This CDR3 spans 15 amino acids. The V end lost 5 bases, the J end lost 2 bases, and 16 bases lay between the germline ends. CDR3 in amino acids: CASSFRSRETYEQYF. The CDR3, as DNA: TGCGCCAGCAGTTTCAGGTCGAGGGAGACCTACGAGCAGTACTTC.

This chain joins TRBV27 and TRBJ2-5; tentative D call: TRBD2 (6 bases). CDR1 and CDR2 (germline): MNHEY, SMNVEV (reference sequence). The length of the CDR3 is 14 residues. With 2 bases removed from V and 7 bases from J, the gap between germline ends came to 14 bases. DNA for the CDR3: TGTGCCAGCAGTTTAACAGCGGCCGGGGGGACCCAGTACTTC. It is translated as CASSLTAAGGTQYF.

The genes are TRBV5-1 and TRBJ2-2, with no clear D. Germline V gene sequence: CDR1 SGHRS, CDR2 YFSETQ. The germline V and J ends were trimmed by 4 bases and 4 bases, with 11 bases remaining between them. The CDR3 spans 14 residues. For the CDR3, the DNA is TGCGCCAGCAGCGGCGGCCAGAGCACCGGGGAGCTGTTTTTT. Its protein is CASSGGQSTGELFF. Supplemented by reference TRBV5-1 and TRBJ2-2, the full variable domain reads KAGVTQTPRYLIKTRGQQVTLSCSPISGHRSVSWYQQTPGQGLQFLFEYFSETQRNKGNFPGRFSGRQFSNSRSEMNVSTLELGDSALYLCASSGGQSTGELFFGEGSRLTVL.

V usage is TRBV19 and J usage is TRBJ2-5; D is possibly TRBD2 (7 bases). This CDR3 comprises 15 residues. Germline V gives CDR1 LNHDA, CDR2 SQIVND (reference sequence). V lost 0 bases and J lost 5, with 13 bases in between. CDR3: CASSIDRGAGETQYF. In DNA, the CDR3 is TGTGCCAGTAGTATAGACCGGGGGGCAGGGGAGACCCAGTACTTC. Combining the CDR3 with reference TRBV19 and TRBJ2-5 gives the whole variable domain DGGITQSPKYLFRKEGQNVTLSCEQNLNHDAMYWYRQDPGQGLRLIYYSQIVNDFQKGDIAEGYSVSREKKESFPLTVTSAQKNPTAFYLCASSIDRGAGETQYFGPGTRLLVL.

The J gene is TRBJ2-1, the V gene TRBV5-6; no clear D. The germline V gene has CDR1 SGHDT and CDR2 YYEEEE. The V and J ends lost 5 bases and 9 bases respectively, with 9 bases between them. This CDR3 comprises 11 residues. The CDR3 region is CASSYSSEQFF. The CDR3 bases are TGTGCCAGCAGTTACTCGAGTGAGCAGTTCTTC.

The chain links TRBV5-6 to TRBJ1-5; 7 bases map to TRBD1. The CDR3 extends over 14 amino acids. Germline trimming cut 6 bases from V and 8 bases from J; bases unmatched to any gene: 11. Germline assignment: CDR1 SGHDT and CDR2 YYEEEE. The CDR3 DNA is TGTGCCAGCAACAGGAGACAGGGTATCGAGCCCCAGCATTTT. This sequence encodes CASNRRQGIEPQHF.

This clone was detected a few times. The chain combines TRBV5-1 with TRBJ2-6, with 7 bases matching TRBD1. The trim removed 6 bases at V and 0 bases at J, leaving 6 bases unmatched. The CDR3 has 16 residues. CDR1 is SGHRS and CDR2 is YFSETQ in the germline V gene. As DNA, the CDR3 is TGCGCCAGCACAGCACAGGGGATCTCTGGGGCCAACGTCCTGACTTTC. Protein: CASTAQGISGANVLTF.

The sample holds a few counts of this clone. The genes are TRBV6-5 and TRBJ1-1, with TRBD1 identical over 7 bases. The CDR3 totals 15 residues. CDR1 and CDR2 (germline): MNHEY, SVGAGI. The J segment lost 3 bases and the V segment lost 0 bases, leaving 4 bases of the junction unmatched. The CDR3 nucleotides are TGTGCCAGCAGTTACTCGATCAGGGGGGACACTGAAGCTTTCTTT. This encodes CASSYSIRGDTEAFF.

The chain employs TRBV7-2 and TRBJ1-3; tentative D call: TRBD1 (6 bases). Trimming left V 4 bases short and J 7 bases short, with 11 bases between. Looked up from germline, CDR1 is SGHTA and CDR2 is FQGNSA. The CDR3 has 13 residues. CDR3 nucleotides: TGTGCCAGCAGCTCCCAAAGGGGGAACACCATATATTTT. It specifies CASSSQRGNTIYF.

This chain joins TRBV29-1 and TRBJ1-1, with 7 bases aligning to TRBD1. CDR1 SQVTM and CDR2 ANQGSEA come from the germline V gene. Losses at the gene ends were 8 bases for V and 7 bases for J; bases not matched to a gene: 10. This CDR3 contains 12 residues. The DNA of the CDR3 is TGCAGCACCCGACAGGGTTTGATTGAAGCTTTCTTT. Translated, it gives CSTRQGLIEAFF. The full variable domain, with the rest looked up from reference TRBV29-1 and TRBJ1-1, is SAVISQKPSRDICQRGTSLTIQCQVDSQVTMMFWYRQQPGQSLTLIATANQGSEATYESGFVIDKFPISRPNLTFSTLTVSNMSPEDSSIYLCSTRQGLIEAFFGQGTRLTVV.

This chain links TRBV18 with TRBJ1-1, with D possibly matching TRBD1 (5 bases). V was cut by 2 bases and J by 7 bases, with 11 bases left in between. The CDR3 consists of 13 residues. Germline CDR1 KGHSH, CDR2 LQKENI. CDR3 sequence: CASSPSGHGEAFF. The DNA for the CDR3 is TGTGCCAGCTCACCATCAGGGCACGGTGAAGCTTTCTTT.

The CDR3 loop reads CATSRDQVYNQPQHF. CDR3 nucleotides: TGTGCCACCAGCAGAGATCAGGTCTACAATCAGCCCCAGCATTTT. This sequence joins TRBV15 and TRBJ1-5; D is unresolved. Looked up from germline, CDR1 is LNHNV and CDR2 is YYDKDF (reference sequence). This CDR3 has 15 residues. Trimming took 0 bases from V and 3 from J, leaving 9 bases between them.

This clone turned up a few times. The gene calls are TRBV28 and TRBJ1-4; the match to TRBD1 covers 7 bases. The junction had 9 bases not matched to a gene; V was cut back by 3 bases and J by 8 bases. In germline, CDR1 is MDHEN, CDR2 SYDVKM. The length of the CDR3 is 15 residues. CDR3 DNA sequence: TGTGCCAGCAGTTTTCGTGAGACAGGGAGAGAAAAACTGTTTTTT. Translation: CASSFRETGREKLFF.

The chain couples TRBV2 to TRBJ2-2; D might be TRBD1 (5 bases). The CDR3 length is 15 residues. V was clipped by 5 bases and J by 1 base, with 11 bases between them. Germline CDR1 reads SNHLY; CDR2 reads FYNNEI. The chain's CDR3 is CASSSQGRNTGELFF. CDR3 nucleotide sequence: TGTGCCAGCAGTTCCCAGGGAAGGAACACCGGGGAGCTGTTTTTT.

CDR3 in DNA: TGTGCCAGCAGGGAAGGGACTTCAGGGGAGCTGTTTTTT. Translating gives CASREGTSGELFF. The V and J genes are TRBV6-5 and TRBJ2-2; D is perhaps TRBD2 (6 bases). V lost 6 bases to trimming and J lost 8 bases, with 13 bases between them. The CDR3 has 13 residues. The germline V gene encodes CDR1 MNHEY and CDR2 SVGAGI.

The J gene is TRBJ2-7, the V gene TRBV7-9; TRBD2 might be the D (6 bases). Trimming took 1 base from V and 0 from J, leaving 13 bases between them. Germline assignment: CDR1 SEHNR and CDR2 FQNEAQ (reference sequence). The length of the CDR3 is 16 residues. The CDR3: CASSLGAGRSSYEQYF. The CDR3 region has the DNA TGTGCCAGCAGCTTAGGAGCGGGTCGGAGCTCCTACGAGCAGTACTTC. Supplemented by reference TRBV7-9 and TRBJ2-7, the full variable domain reads DTGVSQNPRHKITKRGQNVTFRCDPISEHNRLYWYRQTLGQGPEFLTYFQNEAQLEKSRLLSDRFSAERPKGSFSTLEIQRTEQGDSAMYLCASSLGAGRSSYEQYFGPGTRLTVT.

The rearrangement joins TRBV10-3 to TRBJ2-1, with a possible D match to TRBD1 (6 bases). V shed 6 bases and J shed 0 bases, with 9 bases lying between them. This CDR3 comprises 14 residues. Germline loops: CDR1 ENHRY, CDR2 SYGVKD. CDR3 DNA: TGTGCCATCAGACAGGGTAGCTCCTACAATGAGCAGTTCTTC. Its protein is CAIRQGSSYNEQFF.

This clone came up once. The chain links TRBV27 to TRBJ1-2, with 7 positions matching TRBD1. With 2 bases clipped from V and 8 bases from J, the junction kept 5 bases outside the gene matches. The germline gives CDR1 MNHEY, CDR2 SMNVEV (reference sequence). The CDR3 covers 13 residues. The chain's CDR3 is CASSLRGGRGYTF. As DNA, the CDR3 is TGTGCCAGCAGTTTAAGAGGGGGCAGGGGCTACACCTTC.

The chain links TRBV7-2 to TRBJ2-1, with no clear D. The CDR3 contains 13 residues. Per germline, CDR1 SGHTA and CDR2 FQGNSA. V was clipped by 3 bases and J by 8 bases, with 11 bases between them. Written as DNA, the CDR3 is TGTGCCAGCAGCTTTTCCTGGTCGGATGAGCAGTTCTTC. Translation: CASSFSWSDEQFF.

This clone appeared once. This chain uses TRBV6-5 with TRBJ2-5, with 9 bases identical to TRBD1. The assigned J gene may be wrong: the sequence end matches TRBJ2-7 better. Germline V gene sequence: CDR1 MNHEY, CDR2 SVGAGI. The CDR3 length is 14 residues. The CDR3 DNA sequence: TGTGCCAGCAGTTCGCCGGGACAGGGCTACGAGCAGTACTTC. It encodes CASSSPGQGYEQYF.

The chain carries TRBV27 and TRBJ2-7, with TRBD1 matching over 8 bases. CDR3 length equals 15 residues. With V trimmed by 2 bases and J by 0 bases, 3 bases remained unmatched. Per the germline V gene, CDR1 is MNHEY and CDR2 is SMNVEV (reference sequence). DNA of the CDR3: TGTGCCAGCAGTTTACAACAGGGGGACTCCTACGAGCAGTACTTC. This translates into CASSLQQGDSYEQYF.

CDR3 sequence: CASSQDSGGVPETQYF. The CDR3 bases are TGCGCCAGCAGCCAAGATTCGGGCGGGGTCCCGGAGACCCAGTACTTC. V is TRBV4-1 and J is TRBJ2-5; D perhaps matches TRBD2 (6 bases). Germline V gene data show CDR1 as MGHRA and CDR2 as YSYEKL. The germline V and J ends were trimmed by 0 bases and 5 bases, with 16 bases remaining between them. The CDR3 is 16 amino acids.

The V call is TRBV18, the J call TRBJ2-1; TRBD2 aligns across 7 bases. The CDR3 loop spans 15 amino acids. The ends lost 6 bases at V and 2 bases at J; junction bases unmatched: 7. Germline CDR1 and CDR2: KGHSH and LQKENI. The CDR3 coding sequence is TGTGCCAGCTCTCCTGACGGGGGGACCTACAATGAGCAGTTCTTC. Amino acid sequence: CASSPDGGTYNEQFF. The entire variable domain, with the rest obtained from reference TRBV18 and TRBJ2-1, is as follows: NAGVMQNPRHLVRRRGQEARLRCSPMKGHSHVYWYRQLPEEGLKFMVYLQKENIIDESGMPKERFSAEFPKEGPSILRIQQVVRGDSAAYFCASSPDGGTYNEQFFGPGTRLTVL.

This clone was counted a few times. The chain recombines TRBV4-2 with TRBJ2-2; 7 nucleotides match TRBD2. The germline V gene has CDR1 LGHNA and CDR2 YNFKEQ. The CDR3 has 15 residues. The V gene end was trimmed by 7 bases and the J gene end by 1 base; junction bases not matched to a gene: 6. The chain's CDR3 is CASTEGLGNTGELFF. The CDR3 DNA reads TGTGCCAGCACGGAAGGACTAGGGAACACCGGGGAGCTGTTTTTT.